This record covers a single T cell receptor beta chain. The sample originates from a study of shared clonotypes between healthy human individuals. Study overall: There were three CD4 naive, three CD4 memory, two CD8 naive and one CD8 memory plates per donor.

CDR3 length: 13 residues. CDR1 is SGHTA, CDR2 FQGNSA, per germline. V was trimmed by 2 bases and J by 1 base, leaving 5 bases between them. Some clones are missing from TCRdb's copy, which holds only in-frame ones; the method was immunoSEQ multiplex PCR. The table has millions of clones, roughly 96% seen once; the top ten hold about 0.13%. The study enrolled healthy HIV-negative adults without recent acute infections or vaccinations as donors. Each sample came from a Caucasian adult donor living in Nashville, Tennessee. The receptor comes from a man aged 18 to 30 in good health. The chain recombines TRBV7-2 with TRBJ2-5; D is ambiguous. Sequenced sample: naive CD4+ T cells sorted from blood. Subset described: CD45RA+ positively selected. Here the CDR3 reads CASSLYRQETQYF. CDR3 DNA sequence: TGTGCCAGCAGCTTATACCGCCAAGAGACCCAGTACTTC. Full variable domain (rest looked up from reference TRBV7-2 and TRBJ2-5): GAGVSQSPSNKVTEKGKDVELRCDPISGHTALYWYRQSLGQGLEFLIYFQGNSAPDKSGLPSDRFSAERTGGSVSTLTIQRTQQEDSAVYLCASSLYRQETQYFGPGTRLLVL.